A selection of T cell receptor beta chains follows, all from one sample in a study of regulatory T cells in long-lasting Graves disease. One entry per CDR3 protein, called by TCRdb with MiXCR from the multiplex PCR reads. The sample has about 400,000 distinct CDR3 sequences, around 21% seen once; the top ten hold around 20%. The sample consisted of peripheral blood mononuclear cells (PBMCs), taken when the disease was refractory, from a patient treated with antithyroid drugs. All receptors come from a female donor with Graves disease. The CDR3 runs from the conserved cysteine through the conserved F or W. The D gene is left open where the match is weak. Clone size is given for some rows only: seen once, a few or many times, or a class if the clone is expanded.

abundance,j_gene,d_gene,v_gene,CDR3aa,CDR3nt
.,TRBJ2-7,.,TRBV20-1,CSAREGGDSSYEQYF,TGCAGTGCTAGAGAAGGGGGGGACAGCTCCTACGAGCAGTACTTC
.,TRBJ2-3,TRBD1,TRBV28,CASSQDRDLSDTQYF,TGTGCCAGCAGTCAGGACAGGGATTTGTCAGATACGCAGTATTTT
.,TRBJ2-2,.,TRBV6-1,CASSEQGVGELFF,TGTGCCAGCAGTGAACAGGGAGTCGGGGAGCTGTTTTTT
many,TRBJ1-1,.,TRBV28,CASSSLLQGPTEAFF,TGTGCCAGCAGTTCCCTCCTACAGGGTCCCACTGAAGCTTTCTTT
.,TRBJ1-4,.,TRBV10-3,CAISESTDTEKLFF,TGTGCCATCAGTGAGTCGACAGATACTGAAAAACTGTTTTTT
few,TRBJ2-7,.,TRBV18,CASSTATRGYEQYF,TGTGCCAGCTCAACGGCCACCCGGGGGTACGAGCAGTACTTC
.,TRBJ2-2,.,TRBV11-2,CASSAGLGASTGELFF,TGTGCCAGCAGCGCCGGACTCGGGGCTAGCACCGGGGAGCTGTTTTTT
.,TRBJ1-6,.,TRBV7-2,CASSLASGQHSSYNSPLHF,TGTGCCAGCAGCTTAGCAAGCGGACAGCACAGCTCCTATAATTCACCCCTCCACTTT
.,TRBJ2-5,TRBD2,TRBV20-1,CSASAAGGETQYF,TGCAGTGCTAGTGCAGCGGGAGGGGAGACCCAGTACTTC
.,TRBJ2-1,.,TRBV10-3,CAISESGLNEQFF,TGTGCCATCAGTGAGTCCGGGCTTAATGAGCAGTTCTTC
many,TRBJ2-7,.,TRBV10-2,CASSEYYQTYEQYF,TGCGCCAGCAGTGAGTACTACCAAACCTACGAGCAGTACTTC
few,TRBJ2-2,.,TRBV7-8,CASSLILGANTGKLFF,TGTGCCAGCAGCTTAATTTTGGGGGCGAACACCGGGAAGCTGTTTTTT
few,TRBJ2-3,TRBD2,TRBV28,CASSLGLAGFTDTQYF,TGTGCCAGCAGTTTAGGGCTAGCGGGGTTCACAGATACGCAGTATTTT